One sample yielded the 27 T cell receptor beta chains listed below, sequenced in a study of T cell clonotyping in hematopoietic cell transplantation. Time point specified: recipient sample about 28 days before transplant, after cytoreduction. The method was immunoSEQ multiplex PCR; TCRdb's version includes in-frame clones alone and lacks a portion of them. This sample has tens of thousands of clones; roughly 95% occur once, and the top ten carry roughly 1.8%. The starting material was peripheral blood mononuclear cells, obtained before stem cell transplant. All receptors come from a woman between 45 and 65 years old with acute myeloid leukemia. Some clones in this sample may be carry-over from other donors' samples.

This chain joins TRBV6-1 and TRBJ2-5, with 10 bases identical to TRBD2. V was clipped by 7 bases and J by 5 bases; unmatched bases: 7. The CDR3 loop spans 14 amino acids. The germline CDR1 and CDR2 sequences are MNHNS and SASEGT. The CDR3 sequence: CASTLAGVRETQYF. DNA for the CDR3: TGTGCCAGCACCCTAGCGGGGGTGCGGGAGACCCAGTACTTC.

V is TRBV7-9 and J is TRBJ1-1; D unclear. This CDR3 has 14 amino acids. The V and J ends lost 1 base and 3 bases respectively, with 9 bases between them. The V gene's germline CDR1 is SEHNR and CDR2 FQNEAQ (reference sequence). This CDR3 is CASSLVGQHTEAFF. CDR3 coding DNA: TGTGCCAGCAGCTTAGTGGGCCAGCACACTGAAGCTTTCTTT.

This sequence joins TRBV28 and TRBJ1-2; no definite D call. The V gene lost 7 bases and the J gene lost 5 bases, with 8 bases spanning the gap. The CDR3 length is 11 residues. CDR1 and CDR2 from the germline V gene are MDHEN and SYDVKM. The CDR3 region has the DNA TGTGCCAGCACCCGAGGGTATGGCTACACCTTC. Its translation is CASTRGYGYTF.

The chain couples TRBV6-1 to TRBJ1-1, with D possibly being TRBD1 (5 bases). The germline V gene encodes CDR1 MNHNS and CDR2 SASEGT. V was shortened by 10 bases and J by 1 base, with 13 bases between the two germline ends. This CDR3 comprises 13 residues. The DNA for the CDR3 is TGTGCCACGCGACGGGGGGAGAACACTGAAGCTTTCTTT. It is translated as CATRRGENTEAFF.

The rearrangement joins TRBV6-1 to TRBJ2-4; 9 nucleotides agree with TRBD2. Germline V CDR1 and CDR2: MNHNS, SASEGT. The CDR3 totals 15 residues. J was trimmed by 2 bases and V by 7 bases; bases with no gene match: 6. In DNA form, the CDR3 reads TGTGCCAGCATTGGTAGCGGGAGAACCAAAAACATTCAGTACTTC. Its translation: CASIGSGRTKNIQYF.

This CDR3 reads CASSPGETQYF. CDR3 nucleotide sequence: TGCGCCAGCAGCCCCGGGGAGACCCAGTACTTC. The chain uses TRBV5-1 and TRBJ2-5; D unclear. From germline, CDR1 is SGHRS and CDR2 YFSETQ. This CDR3 has 11 residues. V gave up 4 bases and J gave up 5 bases, with 6 bases separating them.

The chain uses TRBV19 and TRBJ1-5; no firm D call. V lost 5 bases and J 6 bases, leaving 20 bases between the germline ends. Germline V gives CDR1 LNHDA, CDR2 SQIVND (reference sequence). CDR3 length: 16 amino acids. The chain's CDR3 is CASSRGLPSQVQPQHF. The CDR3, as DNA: TGTGCCAGTAGTCGTGGCCTCCCGAGTCAAGTTCAGCCCCAGCATTTT.

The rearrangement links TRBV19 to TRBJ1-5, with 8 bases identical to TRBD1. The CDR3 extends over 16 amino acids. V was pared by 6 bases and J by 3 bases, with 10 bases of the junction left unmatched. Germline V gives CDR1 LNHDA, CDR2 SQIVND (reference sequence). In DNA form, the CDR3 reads TGTGCCAGTAGAAACCCCACAGGGGGAGACAATCAGCCCCAGCATTTT. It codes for CASRNPTGGDNQPQHF.

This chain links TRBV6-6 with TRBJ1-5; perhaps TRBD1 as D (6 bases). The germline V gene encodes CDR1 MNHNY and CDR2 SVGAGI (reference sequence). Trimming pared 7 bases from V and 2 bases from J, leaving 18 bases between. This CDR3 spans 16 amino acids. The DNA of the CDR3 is TGTGCCAGCACCGCGGGATCGGGGGCGCGCAATCAGCCCCAGCATTTT. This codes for CASTAGSGARNQPQHF.

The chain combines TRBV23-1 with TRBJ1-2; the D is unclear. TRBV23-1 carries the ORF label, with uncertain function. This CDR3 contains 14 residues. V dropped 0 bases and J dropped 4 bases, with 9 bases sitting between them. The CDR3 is CASSQSPDPYGYTF. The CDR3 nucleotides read TGCGCCAGCAGTCAATCGCCAGACCCCTATGGCTACACCTTC.

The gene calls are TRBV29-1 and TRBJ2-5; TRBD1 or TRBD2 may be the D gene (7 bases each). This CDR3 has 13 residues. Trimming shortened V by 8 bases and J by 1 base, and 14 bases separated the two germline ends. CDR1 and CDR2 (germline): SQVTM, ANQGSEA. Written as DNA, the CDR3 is TGCAGCTCCCAGGGGGGGGCCCAAGAGACCCAGTACTTC. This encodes CSSQGGAQETQYF.

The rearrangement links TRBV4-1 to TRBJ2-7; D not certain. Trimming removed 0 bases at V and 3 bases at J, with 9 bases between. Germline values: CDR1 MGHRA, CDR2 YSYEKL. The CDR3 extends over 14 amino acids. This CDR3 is CASSQDSSRYEQYF. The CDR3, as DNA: TGCGCCAGCAGCCAAGATAGCAGCCGCTACGAGCAGTACTTC.

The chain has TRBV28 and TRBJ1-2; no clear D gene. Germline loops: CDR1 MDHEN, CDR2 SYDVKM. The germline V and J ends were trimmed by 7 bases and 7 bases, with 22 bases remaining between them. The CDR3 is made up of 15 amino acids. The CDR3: CASTLGWDLSSGYTF. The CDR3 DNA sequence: TGTGCCAGCACCCTCGGTTGGGATTTATCTTCTGGCTACACCTTC.

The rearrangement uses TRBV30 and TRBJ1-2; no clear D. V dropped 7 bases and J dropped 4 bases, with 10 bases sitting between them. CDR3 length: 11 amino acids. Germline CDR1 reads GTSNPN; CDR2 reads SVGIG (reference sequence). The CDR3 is CASHRGYGYTF. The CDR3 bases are TGTGCCTCGCACAGAGGCTATGGCTACACCTTC.

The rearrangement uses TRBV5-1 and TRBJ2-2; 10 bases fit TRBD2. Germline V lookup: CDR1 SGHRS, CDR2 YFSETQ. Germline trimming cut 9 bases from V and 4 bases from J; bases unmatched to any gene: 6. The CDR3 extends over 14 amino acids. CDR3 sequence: CAIRLAGGTGELFF. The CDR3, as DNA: TGCGCCATACGACTAGCGGGTGGCACCGGGGAGCTGTTTTTT. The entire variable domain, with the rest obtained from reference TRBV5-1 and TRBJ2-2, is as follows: KAGVTQTPRYLIKTRGQQVTLSCSPISGHRSVSWYQQTPGQGLQFLFEYFSETQRNKGNFPGRFSGRQFSNSRSEMNVSTLELGDSALYLCAIRLAGGTGELFFGEGSRLTVL.

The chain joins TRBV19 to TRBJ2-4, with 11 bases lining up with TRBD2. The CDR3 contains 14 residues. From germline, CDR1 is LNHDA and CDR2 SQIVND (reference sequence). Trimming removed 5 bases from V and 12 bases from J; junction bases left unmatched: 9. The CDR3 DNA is TGTGCCAGTAGTCCCGTGGTAGCGGGAGGGGGTCAGTACTTC. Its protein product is CASSPVVAGGGQYF. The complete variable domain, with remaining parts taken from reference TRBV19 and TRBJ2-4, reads DGGITQSPKYLFRKEGQNVTLSCEQNLNHDAMYWYRQDPGQGLRLIYYSQIVNDFQKGDIAEGYSVSREKKESFPLTVTSAQKNPTAFYLCASSPVVAGGGQYFGAGTRLSVL.

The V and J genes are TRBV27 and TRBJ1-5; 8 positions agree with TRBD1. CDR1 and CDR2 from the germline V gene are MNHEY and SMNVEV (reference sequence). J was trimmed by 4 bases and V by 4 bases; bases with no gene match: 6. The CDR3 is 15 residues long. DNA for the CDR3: TGTGCCAGCAGTTCCTTGGGACAGGTAAATCAGCCCCAGCATTTT. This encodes CASSSLGQVNQPQHF.

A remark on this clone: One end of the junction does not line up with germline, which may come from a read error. CDR3 coding DNA: TGCAGCGCTAACTCTGGGGCCGACGTCCTGACTTTC. It yields the protein CSANSGADVLTF. The V call is TRBV29-1, the J call TRBJ2-6; a weak D match, TRBD1 (5 bases). The CDR3 is 12 amino acids. In germline, CDR1 is SQVTM, CDR2 ANQGSEA.

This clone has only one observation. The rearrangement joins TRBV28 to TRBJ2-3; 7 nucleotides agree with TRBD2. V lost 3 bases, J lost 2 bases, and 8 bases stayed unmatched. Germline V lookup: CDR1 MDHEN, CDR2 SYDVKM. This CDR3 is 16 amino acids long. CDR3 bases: TGTGCCAGCAGTTTGAGGGCTAGCGGCTACACAGATACGCAGTATTTT. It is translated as CASSLRASGYTDTQYF. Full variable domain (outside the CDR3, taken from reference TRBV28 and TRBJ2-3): DVKVTQSSRYLVKRTGEKVFLECVQDMDHENMFWYRQDPGLGLRLIYFSYDVKMKEKGDIPEGYSVSREKKERFSLILESASTNQTSMYLCASSLRASGYTDTQYFGPGTRLTVL.

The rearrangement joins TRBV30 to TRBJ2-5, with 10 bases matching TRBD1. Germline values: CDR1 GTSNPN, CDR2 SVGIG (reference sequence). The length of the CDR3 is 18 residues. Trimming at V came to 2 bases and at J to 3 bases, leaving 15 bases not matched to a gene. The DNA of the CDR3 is TGTGCCTGGAGTAACGGACAGGGGGTTTCGCTTGCTGAAGAGACCCAGTACTTC. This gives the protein CAWSNGQGVSLAEETQYF.

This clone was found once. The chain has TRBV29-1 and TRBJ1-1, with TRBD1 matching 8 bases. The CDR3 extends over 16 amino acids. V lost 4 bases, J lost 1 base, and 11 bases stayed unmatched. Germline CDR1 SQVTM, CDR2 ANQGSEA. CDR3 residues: CSVARRGREENTEAFF. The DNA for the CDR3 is TGCAGCGTTGCCCGCAGGGGGCGCGAGGAGAACACTGAAGCTTTCTTT.

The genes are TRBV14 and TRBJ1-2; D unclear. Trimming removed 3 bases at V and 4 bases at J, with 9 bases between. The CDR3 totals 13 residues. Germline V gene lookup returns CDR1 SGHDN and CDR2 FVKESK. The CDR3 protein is CASSQTRGYGYTF. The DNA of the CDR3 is TGTGCCAGCAGCCAGACGCGGGGCTATGGCTACACCTTC.

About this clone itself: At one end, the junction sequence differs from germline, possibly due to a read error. The CDR3 protein is CASRVLDRDLDF. As DNA, the CDR3 is TGTGCCAGCAGAGTACTGGACAGGGACCTCGACTTT. This chain links TRBV2 with TRBJ1-6, with 8 bases that match TRBD1. Germline-derived CDR1 and CDR2 are SNHLY and FYNNEI. CDR3 length: 12 amino acids. The complete variable domain, with remaining parts taken from reference TRBV2 and TRBJ1-6, reads EPEVTQTPSHQVTQMGQEVILRCVPISNHLYFYWYRQILGQKVEFLVSFYNNEISEKSEIFDDQFSVERPDGSNFTLKIRSTKLEDSAMYFCASRVLDRDLDFGNGTRLTVT.

CDR3 sequence reads: CATRLAGDRNTQYF. The CDR3 bases are TGTGCCACCCGACTAGCGGGGGATAGGAATACGCAGTATTTT. The J gene is TRBJ2-3, the V gene TRBV27, with 12 bases matching TRBD2. Trimming removed 10 bases from V and 7 bases from J; junction bases left unmatched: 9. The CDR3 spans 14 residues. Germline-derived CDR1 and CDR2 are MNHEY and SMNVEV (reference sequence).

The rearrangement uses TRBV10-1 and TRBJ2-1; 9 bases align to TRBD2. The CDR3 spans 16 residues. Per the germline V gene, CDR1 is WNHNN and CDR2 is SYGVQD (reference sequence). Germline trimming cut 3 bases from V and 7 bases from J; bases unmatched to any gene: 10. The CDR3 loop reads CASSDSSGELQNEQFF. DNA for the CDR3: TGCGCCAGCAGTGATTCTAGCGGGGAGCTTCAAAATGAGCAGTTCTTC.

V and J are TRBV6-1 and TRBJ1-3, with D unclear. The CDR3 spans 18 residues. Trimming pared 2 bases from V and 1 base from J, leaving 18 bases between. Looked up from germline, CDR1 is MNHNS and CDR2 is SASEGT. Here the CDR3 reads CASSELRAVRASGNTIYF. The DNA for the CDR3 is TGTGCCAGCAGTGAATTGCGGGCAGTGCGAGCTTCTGGAAACACCATATATTTT.

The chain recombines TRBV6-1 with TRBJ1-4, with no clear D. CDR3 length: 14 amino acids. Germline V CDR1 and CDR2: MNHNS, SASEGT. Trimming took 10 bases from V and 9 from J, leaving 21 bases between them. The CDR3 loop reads CAIQDGLTGKKLFF. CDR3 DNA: TGTGCCATCCAGGACGGCCTTACCGGGAAAAAACTGTTTTTT.